This T cell receptor beta chain was identified in a study of T cell responses to AZD1222 COVID-19 vaccine. Study in general: Second-dose groups at about 4 or about 12 weeks were pooled.

Overall study findings and caveats: A reported finding is that nearly half of spike-specific TCRs target unmutated variant regions. Possibly, clonal diversity was underestimated; donors were largely white British and included more females.

Profiling relied on immunoSEQ multiplex PCR, and the TCRdb table lists in-frame clones only, not all of them. The table records some 120,000 clones, approximately 85% of them present only once. Note on this clone: Its antigen remains unidentified.

The clonotype comes from an adult in good health. The sequences come from peripheral blood, collected on day 0 of AZD1222 vaccination.

In nucleotides, the CDR3 is TGTGCCAGCAAGAACTCTATGAACACTGAAGCTTTCTTT. Translating it yields CASKNSMNTEAFF. The V call is TRBV2, the J call TRBJ1-1; D is unresolved. Trimming removed 7 bases at V and 0 bases at J, with 9 bases between. The CDR3 is 13 residues long. CDR1 and CDR2 from the germline V gene are SNHLY and FYNNEI.